This section outlines one T cell receptor beta chain sequence together with its context. Only in-frame clones appear in the TCRdb table, and some are missing; sequencing was by immunoSEQ multiplex PCR. This table holds 350,000 to 400,000 clones, more than 85% found once. The data stem from a study of blood T cell repertoires in COVID-19. Study overall: Sites across the United States, Italy and Spain contributed samples from acute and convalescent COVID-19. The analysed material was cDNA or gDNA that came from T cells, B-cell-depleted T cells, or PBMCs.

The participants were between roughly 18 and 90 years old and came from about two dozen US areas. Clinical history as reported by participants underpinned cohort assignment. Sample: PBMCs or T cells enriched from blood (not recorded which). The clonotype originates from a woman in her forties who had been exposed to COVID-19.

The CDR3 sequence: CAWGKGAQAFF. CDR3 DNA sequence: TGTGCCTGGGGAAAGGGGGCCCAAGCTTTCTTT. The J gene is TRBJ1-1, the V gene TRBV30; 7 positions agree with TRBD1. Unmatched junction bases numbered 6, after V lost 5 bases and J lost 9 bases. CDR3 length equals 11 residues. Germline-derived CDR1 and CDR2 are GTSNPN and SVGIG (reference sequence).